The clone carrying this TCR beta chain has just a few counts. Its target is not known. The data were taken from a study of blood T cells in healthy people across ages. General observations from the study: A roughly linear age-dependent decrease characterized TCR beta diversity per million T cells.

Germline V lookup: CDR1 DFQATT, CDR2 SNEGSKA (reference sequence). This CDR3 contains 15 residues. With 3 bases clipped from V and 11 bases from J, the junction kept 11 bases outside the gene matches. The authors ran a second PCR of roughly 7 to 11 cycles using a sample-barcoded 5' primer and a J-beta primer mix. TCRdb independently ran MiXCR on the 5' RACE reads; one entry per CDR3 protein. The sample holds roughly 650,000 distinct CDR3 sequences; approximately 29% are singletons and the top ten take 15% to 19%. Sequencing was performed on blood. The chain has TRBV20-1 and TRBJ2-5, with 14 bases fitting TRBD2. The clonotype was recovered from a woman of 80 years or more in good health. The CDR3 region has the DNA TGCAGTGCTAGCCGGACTAGCGGGGGGTCTAATGAGCAGTACTTC. Amino acid sequence: CSASRTSGGSNEQYF.